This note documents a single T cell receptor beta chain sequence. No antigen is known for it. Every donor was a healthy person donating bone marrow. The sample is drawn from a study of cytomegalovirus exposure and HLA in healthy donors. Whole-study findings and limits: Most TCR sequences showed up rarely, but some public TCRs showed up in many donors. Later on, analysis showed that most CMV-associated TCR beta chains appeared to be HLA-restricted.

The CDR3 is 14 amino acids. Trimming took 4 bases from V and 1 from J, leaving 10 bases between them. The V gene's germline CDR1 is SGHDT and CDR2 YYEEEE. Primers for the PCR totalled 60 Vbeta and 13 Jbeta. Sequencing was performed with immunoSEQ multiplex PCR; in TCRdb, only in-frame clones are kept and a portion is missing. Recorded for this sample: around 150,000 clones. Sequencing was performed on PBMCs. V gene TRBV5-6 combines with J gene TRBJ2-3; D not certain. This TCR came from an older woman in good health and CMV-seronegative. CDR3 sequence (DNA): TGTGCCAGCAGCCCCCAGGCCCGCACAGATACGCAGTATTTT. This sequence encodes CASSPQARTDTQYF.